This is a list of T cell receptor beta chains from one sample in a study of control samples from healthy donors and cancer patients. Profiling relied on immunoSEQ multiplex PCR, and the TCRdb table lists in-frame clones only, not all of them. The table includes roughly 120,000 clones, over 75% detected once. The sample was blood. All receptors come from a man aged 50 to 59 in good health. Both conserved end residues are trimmed from each CDR3. Fields, in order: V gene, CDR3 protein.

TRBV7-2	ASSFGGVTNQPQH
TRBV2	ASGTGSPYEQY
TRBV3-1/TRBV3-2	ASSQGAAANYGYT
TRBV6-5	ASKRGTEAF
TRBV2	ASSDPTTGANVLT
TRBV5-6	ASSLGQTEQY
TRBV6-5	ASRETVNQPQH
TRBV15	ATSRGPGSAGELF
TRBV3-1/TRBV3-2	ASSRGGGYEKLF
TRBV5-1	ASSPGARGRNEKLF